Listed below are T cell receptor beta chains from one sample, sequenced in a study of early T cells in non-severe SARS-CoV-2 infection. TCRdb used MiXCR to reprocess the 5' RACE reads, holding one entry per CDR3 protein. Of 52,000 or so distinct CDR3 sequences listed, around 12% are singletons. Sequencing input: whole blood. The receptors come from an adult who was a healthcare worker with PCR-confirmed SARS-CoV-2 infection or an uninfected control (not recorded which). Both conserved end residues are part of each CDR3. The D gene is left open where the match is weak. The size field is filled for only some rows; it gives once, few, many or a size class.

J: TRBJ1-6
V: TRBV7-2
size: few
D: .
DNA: TGTGCCAGCAGCCAGCTACAGGCCCGGCCGAGCTCCTATAATTCACCCCTCCACTTT
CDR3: CASSQLQARPSSYNSPLHF

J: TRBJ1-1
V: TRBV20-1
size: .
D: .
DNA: TGCAGTGCTAGAGAATCCGGGATCATGAACACTGAAGCTTTCTTT
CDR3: CSARESGIMNTEAFF

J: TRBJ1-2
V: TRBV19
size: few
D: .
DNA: TGTGCCAGTAGTATAGCGGACAGCTATGGCTACACCTTC
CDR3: CASSIADSYGYTF

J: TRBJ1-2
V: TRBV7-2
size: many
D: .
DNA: TGTGCCAGCAGCTTAGCCCGGGGACCGAATGGCTACACCTTC
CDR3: CASSLARGPNGYTF

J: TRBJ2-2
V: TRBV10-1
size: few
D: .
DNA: TGCGCCAGCAGTGAGCAGGGTACCACCGGGGAGCTGTTTTTT
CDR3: CASSEQGTTGELFF

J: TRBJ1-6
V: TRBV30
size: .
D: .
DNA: TGTGCCTGGTCTGACAGCCATTCACCCCTCCACTTT
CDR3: CAWSDSHSPLHF

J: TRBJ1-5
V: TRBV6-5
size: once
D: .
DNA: TGTGCCAGCAGTTCAGGGACGGGTAATCAGCCCGAGCATTTT
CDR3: CASSSGTGNQPEHF

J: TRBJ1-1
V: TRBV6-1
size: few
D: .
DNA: TGTGCCAGCAGTGAGACCGCTAACACTGAAGCTTTCTTT
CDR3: CASSETANTEAFF

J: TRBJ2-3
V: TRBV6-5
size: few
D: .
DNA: TGTGCCAGCAGGCGCCTCGGGGAGCCGGGGCAGTATTTT
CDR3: CASRRLGEPGQYF

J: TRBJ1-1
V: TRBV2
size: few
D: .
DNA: TGTGCCAGCAGTTACGAGGGCCCTGAAGCTTTCTTT
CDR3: CASSYEGPEAFF

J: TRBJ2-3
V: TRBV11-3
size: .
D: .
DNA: TGTGCCAGCAGCCCCGGAGACGGGGTTATTGCAGATACGCAGTATTTT
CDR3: CASSPGDGVIADTQYF

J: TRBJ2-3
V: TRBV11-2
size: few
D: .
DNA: TGTGCCAGCAGCCTGGGCAGGGCGACAGATACGCAGTATTTT
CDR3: CASSLGRATDTQYF

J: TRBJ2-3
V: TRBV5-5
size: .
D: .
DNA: TGTGCCAGCAGCTTGGCCGGTTCGGGTACGCAGTATTTT
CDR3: CASSLAGSGTQYF

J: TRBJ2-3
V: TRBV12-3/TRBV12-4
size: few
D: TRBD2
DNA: TGTGCCAGCAGTTTTCAAACTAGCGGGGGCACAGATACGCAGTATTTT
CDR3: CASSFQTSGGTDTQYF

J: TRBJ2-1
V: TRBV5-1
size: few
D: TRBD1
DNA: TGCGCCAGCAGCACAGGGACAGCGAAACTCAATGAGCAGTTCTTC
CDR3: CASSTGTAKLNEQFF

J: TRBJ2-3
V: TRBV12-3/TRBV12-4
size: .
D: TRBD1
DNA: TGTGCCAGCAGACCCAGGGGGCGAGATACGCAGTATTTT
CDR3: CASRPRGRDTQYF

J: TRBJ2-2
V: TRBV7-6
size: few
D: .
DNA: TGTGCCAGCAGCCAAGATACGGGCACCGGGGAGCTGTTTTTT
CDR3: CASSQDTGTGELFF

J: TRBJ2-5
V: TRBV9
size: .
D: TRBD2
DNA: TGTGCCAGCAGCGGTAGCGGGGTCGAAGGGACCCAGTACTTC
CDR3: CASSGSGVEGTQYF

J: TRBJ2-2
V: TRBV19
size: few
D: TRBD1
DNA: TGTGCCAGTAGGATTCCACCGGGACAGGGGAACACCGGGGAGCTGTTTTTT
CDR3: CASRIPPGQGNTGELFF

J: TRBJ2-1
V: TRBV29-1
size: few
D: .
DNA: TGCAGCGTTGAAGGCAGGGCCAATGAGCAGTTCTTC
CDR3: CSVEGRANEQFF

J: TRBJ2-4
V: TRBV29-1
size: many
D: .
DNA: TGCAGCGTTGACGGGACATCGTCGAACATTCAGTACTTC
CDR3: CSVDGTSSNIQYF

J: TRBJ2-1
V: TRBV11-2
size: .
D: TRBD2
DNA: TGTGCCAGCAGCTTACCTTTGACTAGCGGGGAGCAGTTCTTC
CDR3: CASSLPLTSGEQFF

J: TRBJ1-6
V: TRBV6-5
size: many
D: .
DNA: TGTGCCAGCAGTTACGGCAGGGGTATGGGCGATTCACCCCTCCACTTT
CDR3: CASSYGRGMGDSPLHF

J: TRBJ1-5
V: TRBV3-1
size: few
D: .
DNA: TGTGCCAGCAGCCCAGGGAGGAATCAGCCCCAGCATTTT
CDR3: CASSPGRNQPQHF

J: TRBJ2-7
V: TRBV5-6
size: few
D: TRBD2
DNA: TGTGCCAGCAGCTTTCCAAAGGGAGGACTAGCGGGGTTCAGCTCCTACGAGCAGTACTTC
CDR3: CASSFPKGGLAGFSSYEQYF

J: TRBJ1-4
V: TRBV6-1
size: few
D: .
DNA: TGTGCCAGCAGTGCCAGTTTAAATGAAAAACTGTTTTTT
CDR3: CASSASLNEKLFF

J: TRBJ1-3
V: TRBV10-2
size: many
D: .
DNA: TGCGCCAGCAGTGGAGCCAGCTCTGGAAACACCATATATTTT
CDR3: CASSGASSGNTIYF

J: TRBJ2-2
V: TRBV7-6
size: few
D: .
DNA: TGTGCCAGCAGCCAGTACGCAGGGGTATCAGGGACCGGGGAGCTGTTTTTT
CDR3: CASSQYAGVSGTGELFF

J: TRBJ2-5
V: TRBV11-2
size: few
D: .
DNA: TGTGCCAGCAGCTTAGATCCTACTAAAGAAGAGACCCAGTACTTC
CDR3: CASSLDPTKEETQYF

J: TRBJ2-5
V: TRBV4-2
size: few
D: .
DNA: TGTGCCAGCAGCCAAAGACAGGTGACCCAAGAGACCCAGTACTTC
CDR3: CASSQRQVTQETQYF

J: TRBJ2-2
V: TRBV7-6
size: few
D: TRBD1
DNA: TGTGCCAGCAGCTTAGATACAGGGGACAATCCCTCGGCGAACACCGGGGAGCTGTTTTTT
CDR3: CASSLDTGDNPSANTGELFF

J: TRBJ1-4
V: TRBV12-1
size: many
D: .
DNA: TGTGCCAGCAGCTTTGCGCAAGCCGCGGGGAGGAAACTGTTTTTT
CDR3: CASSFAQAAGRKLFF

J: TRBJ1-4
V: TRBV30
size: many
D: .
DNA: TGTGCCTGGAGTGCCGGACATGGTGAAAAACTGTTTTTT
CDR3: CAWSAGHGEKLFF

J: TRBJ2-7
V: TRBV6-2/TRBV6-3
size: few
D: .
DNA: TGTGCCAGCAATCGTTTCGAGAGCTCCTACGAGCAGTACTTC
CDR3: CASNRFESSYEQYF

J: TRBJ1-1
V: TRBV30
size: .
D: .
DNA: TGTGCCTGGAGCATTAAACCCACTGAAGCTTTCTTT
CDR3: CAWSIKPTEAFF

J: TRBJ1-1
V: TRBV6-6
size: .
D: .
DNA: TGTGCCAGCAGTAGGAGTAATCTAGGCACTGAAGCTTTCTTT
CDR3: CASSRSNLGTEAFF

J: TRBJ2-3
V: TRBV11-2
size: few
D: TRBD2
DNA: TGTGCCAGCAGCTTAGTCCGGGGGGTCCTCACAGATACGCAGTATTTT
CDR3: CASSLVRGVLTDTQYF

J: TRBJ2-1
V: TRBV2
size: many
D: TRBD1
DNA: TGTGCCAGCAGTCGACAGGGCTACAATGAGCAGTTCTTC
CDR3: CASSRQGYNEQFF

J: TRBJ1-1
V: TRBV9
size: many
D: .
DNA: TGTGCCAGCAGCGTAGTGGCACAGGGGAACACTGAAGCTTTCTTT
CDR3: CASSVVAQGNTEAFF

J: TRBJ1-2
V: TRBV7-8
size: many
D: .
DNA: TGTGCCAGCAGCTTAGGGGGGCAGGGTCACTATGGCTACACCTTC
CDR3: CASSLGGQGHYGYTF

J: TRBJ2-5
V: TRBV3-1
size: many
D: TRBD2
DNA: TGTGCCAGCAGCCAAGATCGGATAGCGGGGCAAGAGACCCAGTACTTC
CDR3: CASSQDRIAGQETQYF

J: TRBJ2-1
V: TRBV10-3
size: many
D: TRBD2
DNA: TGTGCCATCGGGACTAGCGGGTTTGTGGATGAGCAGTTCTTC
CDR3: CAIGTSGFVDEQFF

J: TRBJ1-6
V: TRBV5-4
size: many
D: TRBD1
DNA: TGTGCCAGCAGCTTGGAACAGGGGGCCTCACCCCTCCACTTT
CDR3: CASSLEQGASPLHF

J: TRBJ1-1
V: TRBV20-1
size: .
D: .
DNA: TGCAGTGCTAGGACAGTGGTGAGGGGGGACACTGAAGCTTTCTTT
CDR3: CSARTVVRGDTEAFF

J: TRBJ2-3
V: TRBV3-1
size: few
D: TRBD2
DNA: TGTGCCAGCAGCCCGGGACTAGCGGAAGATACGCAGTATTTT
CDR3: CASSPGLAEDTQYF

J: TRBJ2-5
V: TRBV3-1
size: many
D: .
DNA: TGTGCCAGCAGCGCGGGACAAGCGGGCCAGACCCAGTACTTC
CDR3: CASSAGQAGQTQYF